This T cell receptor beta chain was identified during a study of vaccination effects on CD4 cells after COVID-19. In the ViraFEST assay, antigen-specific CD4+ clonotypes were identified by expansion after peptide-pool stimulation. A roughly 10-day culture period preceded the isolation of CD4+ T cells. Having tested negative for nucleocapsid antibodies, the vaccine recipients showed no prior SARS-CoV-2 infection. This table comes from immunoSEQ multiplex PCR, and its TCRdb copy is limited to in-frame clones, with some not included. The table lists around 83,000 clones, 70% to 75% of them singletons, with roughly 1.7% in the top ten. The V and J ends lost 5 bases and 0 bases respectively, with 9 bases between them. Germline CDR1 is SQVTM and CDR2 is ANQGSEA. CDR3 length: 13 amino acids. Points on this clone: Its antigen is not identified.

The origin of this receptor is a human donor who received a COVID-19 vaccine. This sequence joins TRBV29-1 and TRBJ2-3; D remains ambiguous. Here the sequenced sample was CD4+ T cells from PBMCs cultured with HCoV-229E spike peptides, taken before COVID-19 vaccination. CDR3 loop: CSVYYDSTDTQYF. The CDR3 region has the DNA TGCAGCGTTTATTACGACAGCACAGATACGCAGTATTTT.